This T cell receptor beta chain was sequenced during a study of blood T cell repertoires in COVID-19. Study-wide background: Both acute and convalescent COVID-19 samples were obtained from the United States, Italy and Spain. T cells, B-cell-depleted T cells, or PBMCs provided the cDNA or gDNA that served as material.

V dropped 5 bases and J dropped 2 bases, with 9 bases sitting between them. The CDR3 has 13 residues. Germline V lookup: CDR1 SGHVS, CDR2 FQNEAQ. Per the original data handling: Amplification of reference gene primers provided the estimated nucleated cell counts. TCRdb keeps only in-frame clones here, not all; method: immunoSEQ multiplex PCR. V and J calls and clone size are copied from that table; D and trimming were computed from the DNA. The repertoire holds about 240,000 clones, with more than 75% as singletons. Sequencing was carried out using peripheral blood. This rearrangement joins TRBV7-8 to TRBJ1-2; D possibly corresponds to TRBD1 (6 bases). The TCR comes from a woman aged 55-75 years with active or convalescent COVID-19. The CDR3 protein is CASSRGQNYGYTF. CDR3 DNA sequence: TGTGCCAGCAGCCGTGGACAGAACTATGGCTACACCTTC.